This T cell receptor beta chain was identified in a study of PD-1 blockade in classical Hodgkin lymphoma. Study as a whole: Once every 2 weeks, patients received intravenous nivolumab at 3 mg/kg.

Assay used: immunoSEQ multiplex PCR; TCRdb lists only in-frame clones, some missing. The profile shows several thousand clones, roughly 87% of them singletons. Described time point: cycle 4 day 1 (C4D1), after 6 weeks of nivolumab. Autologous stem cell transplantation was followed by relapse in every patient, and brentuximab vedotin exposure varied. Germline V CDR1 and CDR2: MNHNY, SVGAGI (reference sequence). CDR3 length equals 13 residues. Trimming took 4 bases from V and 6 from J, leaving 10 bases between them. Notes on this clone: What it binds is unknown.

Study outcomes and limitations: Possibly reflecting disease activity or prior therapy, repertoire differences have causes that remain undefined. TCR diversity in CD4+, not CD8+, cells rose significantly by C4D1. Complete responders started with a diversity level that resembled newly diagnosed patients at baseline.

The input for sequencing was peripheral blood mononuclear cells (PBMCs), taken before the fourth cycle of nivolumab. J is TRBJ1-5 and V is TRBV6-6; D remains unclear. The sequence came from a human donor with classical Hodgkin lymphoma. This CDR3 is CASSFPEGQPQHF. The DNA for the CDR3 is TGTGCCAGCAGTTTCCCGGAGGGTCAGCCCCAGCATTTT.